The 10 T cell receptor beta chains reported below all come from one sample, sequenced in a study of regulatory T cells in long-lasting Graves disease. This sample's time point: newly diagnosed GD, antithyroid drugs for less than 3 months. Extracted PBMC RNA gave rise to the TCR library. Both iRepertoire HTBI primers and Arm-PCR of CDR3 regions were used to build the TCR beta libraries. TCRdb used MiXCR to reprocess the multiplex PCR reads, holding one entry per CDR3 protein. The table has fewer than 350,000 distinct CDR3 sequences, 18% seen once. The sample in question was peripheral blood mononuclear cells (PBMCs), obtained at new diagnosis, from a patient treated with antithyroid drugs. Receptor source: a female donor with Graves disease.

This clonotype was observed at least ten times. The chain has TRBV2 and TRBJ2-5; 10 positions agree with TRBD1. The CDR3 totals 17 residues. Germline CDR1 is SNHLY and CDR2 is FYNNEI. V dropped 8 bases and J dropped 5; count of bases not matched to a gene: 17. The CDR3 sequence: CASLGQGPGSGKETQYF. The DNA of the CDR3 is TGTGCCAGCTTGGGACAGGGGCCGGGTAGCGGGAAGGAGACCCAGTACTTC.

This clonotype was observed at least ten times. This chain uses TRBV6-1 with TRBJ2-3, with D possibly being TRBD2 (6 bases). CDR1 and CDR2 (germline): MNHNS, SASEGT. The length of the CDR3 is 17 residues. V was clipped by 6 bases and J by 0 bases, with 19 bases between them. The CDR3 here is CASSPGVWITSTDTQYF. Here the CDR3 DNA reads TGTGCCAGCAGCCCGGGGGTATGGATAACTAGCACAGATACGCAGTATTTT.

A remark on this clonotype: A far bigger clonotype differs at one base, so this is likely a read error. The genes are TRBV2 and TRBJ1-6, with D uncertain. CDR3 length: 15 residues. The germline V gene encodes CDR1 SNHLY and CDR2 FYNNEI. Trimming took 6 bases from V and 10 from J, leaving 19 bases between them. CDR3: CASSQDGDKGSPLHF. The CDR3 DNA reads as TGTGCCAGCAGCCAAGATGGAGACAAGGGATCACCCCTCCACTTT. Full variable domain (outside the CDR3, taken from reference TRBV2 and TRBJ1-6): EPEVTQTPSHQVTQMGQEVILRCVPISNHLYFYWYRQILGQKVEFLVSFYNNEISEKSEIFDDQFSVERPDGSNFTLKIRSTKLEDSAMYFCASSQDGDKGSPLHFGNGTRLTVT.

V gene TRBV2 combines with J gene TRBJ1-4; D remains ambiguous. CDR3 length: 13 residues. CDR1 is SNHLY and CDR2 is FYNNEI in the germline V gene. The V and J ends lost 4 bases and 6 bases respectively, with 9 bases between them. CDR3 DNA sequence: TGTGCCAGCAGTGCTCCTCCCGATGAAAAACTGTTTTTT. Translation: CASSAPPDEKLFF.

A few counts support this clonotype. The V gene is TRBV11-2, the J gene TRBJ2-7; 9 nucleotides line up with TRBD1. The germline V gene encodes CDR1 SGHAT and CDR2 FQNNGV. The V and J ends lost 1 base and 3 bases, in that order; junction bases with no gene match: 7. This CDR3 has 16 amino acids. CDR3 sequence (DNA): TGTGCCAGCAGCTTAGGGGGCCCGGGACAGGGCTACGAGCAGTACTTC. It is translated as CASSLGGPGQGYEQYF.

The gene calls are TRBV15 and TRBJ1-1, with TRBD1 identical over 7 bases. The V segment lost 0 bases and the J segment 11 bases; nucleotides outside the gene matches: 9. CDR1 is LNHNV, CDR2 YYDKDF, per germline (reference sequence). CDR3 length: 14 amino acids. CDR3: CATSRDVGPGGAFF. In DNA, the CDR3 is TGTGCCACCAGCAGAGATGTGGGCCCAGGGGGGGCTTTCTTT.

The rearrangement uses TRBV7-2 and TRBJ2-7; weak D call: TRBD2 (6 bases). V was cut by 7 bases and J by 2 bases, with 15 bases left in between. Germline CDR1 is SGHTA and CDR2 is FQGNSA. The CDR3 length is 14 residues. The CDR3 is CASTRRGRPYEQYF. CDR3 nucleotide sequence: TGTGCCAGCACCCGTCGAGGGAGGCCCTACGAGCAGTACTTC.

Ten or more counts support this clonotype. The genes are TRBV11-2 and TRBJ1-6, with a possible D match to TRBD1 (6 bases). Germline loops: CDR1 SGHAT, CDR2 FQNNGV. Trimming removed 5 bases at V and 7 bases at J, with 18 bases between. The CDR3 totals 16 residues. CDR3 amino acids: CASSAQPRDTNSPLHF. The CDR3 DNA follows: TGTGCCAGCAGCGCCCAACCCCGGGACACCAATTCACCCCTCCACTTT.

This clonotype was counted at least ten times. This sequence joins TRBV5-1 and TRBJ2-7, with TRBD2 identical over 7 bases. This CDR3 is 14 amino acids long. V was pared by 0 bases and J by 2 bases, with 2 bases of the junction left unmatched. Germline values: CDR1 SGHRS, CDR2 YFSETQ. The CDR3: CASSLGEGTYEQYF. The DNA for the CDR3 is TGCGCCAGCAGCTTGGGGGAGGGGACCTACGAGCAGTACTTC. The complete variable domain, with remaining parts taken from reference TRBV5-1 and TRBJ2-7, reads KAGVTQTPRYLIKTRGQQVTLSCSPISGHRSVSWYQQTPGQGLQFLFEYFSETQRNKGNFPGRFSGRQFSNSRSEMNVSTLELGDSALYLCASSLGEGTYEQYFGPGTRLTVT.

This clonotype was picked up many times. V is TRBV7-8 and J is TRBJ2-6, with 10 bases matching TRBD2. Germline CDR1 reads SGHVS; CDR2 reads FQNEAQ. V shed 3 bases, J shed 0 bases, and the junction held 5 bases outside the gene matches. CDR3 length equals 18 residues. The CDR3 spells CASSFYSGGISGANVLTF. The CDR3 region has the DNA TGTGCCAGCAGCTTCTATAGCGGGGGGATCTCTGGGGCCAACGTCCTGACTTTC.